The rows below give T cell receptor beta chains drawn from one sample of a study of OX40 agonist ivuxolimab in advanced cancers. Profiling relied on immunoSEQ multiplex PCR, and the TCRdb table lists in-frame clones only, not all of them. The data contain some 95,000 clones, around nine tenths of them singletons. The source material was CD4+ or CD8+ T cells sorted from blood, sampled in a trial of the OX40 agonist ivuxolimab. Receptors were obtained from an adult with an advanced solid tumor such as melanoma, head and neck, liver or kidney cancer. CDR3s include the opening cysteine and the closing phenylalanine or tryptophan. The D gene is left open where the match is weak. Size tells how often a clone was seen (once, few, many) or the class of an expanded clone, and some rows leave it out.

>.|TRBV7-2|TRBJ1-2|TRBD1
TGTGCCAGCAGCTTCAGGGGGTCCAACTATGGCTACACCTTC
CASSFRGSNYGYTF
>.|TRBV19|TRBJ2-2|.
TGTGCCAGTCGGGAGTGGGGCGACACCGGGGAGCTGTTTTTT
CASREWGDTGELFF
>.|TRBV7-9|TRBJ1-3|TRBD1
TGTGCCAGCAGCCCGACAGGGCGCATTGGAAACACCATATATTTT
CASSPTGRIGNTIYF
>.|TRBV7-2|TRBJ2-7|TRBD1
TGTGCCAGCAGCCCTCAGACAGGGGGCTACGAGCAGTACTTC
CASSPQTGGYEQYF
>.|TRBV11-1|TRBJ1-2|.
TGTGCCAGCAGCTTTACAGGGAACTATGGCTACACCTTC
CASSFTGNYGYTF
>once|TRBV7-9|TRBJ2-5|.
TGTGCCAGCAGCACTGTAGCTGGGGGCAGGGTGGAGACCCAGTACTTC
CASSTVAGGRVETQYF
>.|TRBV28|TRBJ2-3|.
TGTGCCAGCAGTTTATCGAAAGCGGACACAGATACGCAGTATTTT
CASSLSKADTDTQYF
>.|TRBV6-6|TRBJ1-1|.
TGTGCCAGCAGACGGGTAGGGGTAGACACTGAAGCTTTCTTT
CASRRVGVDTEAFF
>.|TRBV5-1|TRBJ1-5|.
TGCGCCAGCAGCTCCAACGGCGAGGGTCAGCCCCAGCATTTT
CASSSNGEGQPQHF
>.|TRBV18|TRBJ2-2|.
TGTGCCAGCTCACCAAACGGGGGCCTGACCGGGGAGCTGTTTTTT
CASSPNGGLTGELFF
>.|TRBV9|TRBJ1-1|.
TGTGCCAGCAGCCCTTATGGGGGGAATACTGAAGCTTTCTTT
CASSPYGGNTEAFF
>.|TRBV4-1|TRBJ1-5|.
TGCGCCAGCAGCCAAGTCCGAACGGCAGACCATCAGCCCCAGCATTTT
CASSQVRTADHQPQHF
>.|TRBV11-2|TRBJ1-5|.
TGTGCCAGCAGCTCAGGGTTGCGGCAGCCCCAGCATTTT
CASSSGLRQPQHF
>.|TRBV7-8|TRBJ2-7|.
TGTGCCAGCAGCTTAGCGGTAGGGTCCGTATCCTACGAGCAGTACTTC
CASSLAVGSVSYEQYF
>.|TRBV7-8|TRBJ2-7|.
TGTGCCAGCAGCCACACTTGGGCAGGGACAAGGAACGAGCAGTACTTC
CASSHTWAGTRNEQYF
>.|TRBV5-1|TRBJ2-1|TRBD1
TGCGCCAGCAGCCCAACCGGGACAGGGATCAATGAGCAGTTCTTC
CASSPTGTGINEQFF
>.|TRBV5-5|TRBJ2-5|TRBD1
TGTGCCAGCAGGACCTCCAGGGGGTACCAAGAGACCCAGTACTTC
CASRTSRGYQETQYF
>.|TRBV29-1|TRBJ2-5|.
TGCAGCGTCGGTGGTTTGGGTCAAGAGACCCAGTACTTC
CSVGGLGQETQYF
>.|TRBV7-9|TRBJ1-2|.
TGTGCCAGCAGCCTAGATAGCGGGGAAGGAGGGGATGGCTACACCTTC
CASSLDSGEGGDGYTF
>.|TRBV5-1|TRBJ2-7|.
TGCGCCAGCAGCTCGGACAGCCTCTCCTACGAGCAGTACTTC
CASSSDSLSYEQYF
>.|TRBV9|TRBJ1-1|.
TGTGCCAGCAGCGTAGGAGGGGTGGTCGGTACTGAAGCTTTCTTT
CASSVGGVVGTEAFF
>few|TRBV7-3|TRBJ2-1|.
TGTGCCAGCAGCCCGGGACCATACAATGAGCAGTTCTTC
CASSPGPYNEQFF
>.|TRBV5-1|TRBJ2-5|.
TGCGCCAGCGGATCTCGACTAAGTGGGGGGGCTTTGGAGCAGTACTTC
CASGSRLSGGALEQYF
>.|TRBV18|TRBJ2-7|TRBD1
TGTGCCAGCTCGCCGGGGACAGCCACCTACGAGCAGTACTTC
CASSPGTATYEQYF
>.|TRBV6-6|TRBJ2-5|.
TGTGCCAGCAGTAACCAAAACCGGGACTTGGAAGAGACCCAGTACTTC
CASSNQNRDLEETQYF